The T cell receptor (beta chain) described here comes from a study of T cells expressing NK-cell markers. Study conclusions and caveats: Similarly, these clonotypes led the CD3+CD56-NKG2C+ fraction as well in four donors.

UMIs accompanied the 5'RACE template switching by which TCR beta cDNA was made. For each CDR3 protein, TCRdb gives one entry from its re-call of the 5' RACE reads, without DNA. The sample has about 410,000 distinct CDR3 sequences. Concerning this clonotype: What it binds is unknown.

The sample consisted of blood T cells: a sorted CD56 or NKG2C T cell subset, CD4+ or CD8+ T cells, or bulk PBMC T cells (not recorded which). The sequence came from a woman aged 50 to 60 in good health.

This CDR3 reads CASKKREMAGELFF. The rearrangement uses TRBV12-3 or TRBV12-4 and TRBJ2-2; the D call of TRBD2 rests on TCRdb alone, since no DNA is present to check it. This CDR3 is 14 amino acids long.